This T cell receptor (beta chain) originates from a study of blood T cell repertoires in COVID-19. Study as a whole: Collection of acute and convalescent COVID-19 samples took place in the United States, Italy and Spain. T cells, B-cell-depleted T cells, or PBMCs provided the cDNA or gDNA that served as material.

In the authors' workflow: It was from reference gene primer amplification that nucleated cell counts were estimated. Method: immunoSEQ multiplex PCR; TCRdb's copy keeps in-frame clones and lacks some. V and J calls and clone size are copied from that table; D and trimming were computed from the DNA. The sample includes approximately 140,000 clones, almost 85% of them seen just once. V dropped 6 bases and J dropped 1 base, with 9 bases sitting between them. The CDR3 loop spans 13 amino acids. In germline, CDR1 is MRHNA, CDR2 SNTAGT. This clonotype was sampled from a human donor with acute or convalescent COVID-19. The donor label of this sample is uncertain. This chain connects TRBV6-4 to TRBJ1-1; D remains ambiguous. The sequencing input was peripheral blood. For the CDR3, the DNA is TGTGCCAGCAGGATGGGCCCGAACACTGAAGCTTTCTTT. Its translation is CASRMGPNTEAFF.